The rows below give T cell receptor beta chains drawn from one sample of a study of T cell repertoires in aging, cancer and after chemotherapy. One entry per CDR3 protein results from TCRdb running MiXCR on the multiplex PCR reads. The data show about 2,000 distinct CDR3 sequences, with approximately 15% seen just once and 4.5% to 6% held by the top ten. Sequences were obtained from blood. The receptors were gathered from a human donor with a solid tumor. Both conserved end residues are part of each CDR3. The order of the fields is clone size, J gene, V gene, D gene, CDR3 DNA, CDR3 protein. A D gene is named only where the DNA matches it firmly. Where a row states a size, it is once, few, many or the class of an expanded clone; other rows omit it.

abundance: large; j_gene: TRBJ2-1; v_gene: TRBV7-2; d_gene: -; CDR3nt: TGTGCCAGCAGCTTCGGAGGAGGTGGGTACAATGAGCAGTTCTTC; CDR3aa: CASSFGGGGYNEQFF
abundance: -; j_gene: TRBJ1-5; v_gene: TRBV20-1; d_gene: -; CDR3nt: TGCAGTGCCCTAGGCTGGGACCTTAGCAATCAGCCCCAGCATTTT; CDR3aa: CSALGWDLSNQPQHF
abundance: few; j_gene: TRBJ1-5; v_gene: TRBV20-1; d_gene: -; CDR3nt: TGCAGTGCTAGACAAGAACTCGACCAACTCCCCAATCAGCCCCAGCATTTT; CDR3aa: CSARQELDQLPNQPQHF
abundance: medium-sized; j_gene: TRBJ2-7; v_gene: TRBV20-1; d_gene: -; CDR3nt: TGCAGTGCTAGCGAAGGGGGACTCCTCTACGAGCAGTACTTC; CDR3aa: CSASEGGLLYEQYF
abundance: -; j_gene: TRBJ1-2; v_gene: TRBV7-3; d_gene: -; CDR3nt: TGTGCCAGCAGCTTAGGAGACGGAGGCTATGGCTACACCTTC; CDR3aa: CASSLGDGGYGYTF
abundance: medium-sized; j_gene: TRBJ1-2; v_gene: TRBV19; d_gene: -; CDR3nt: TGTGCCAGTAGTGCAACCCAGGGATCTGGTTATGGCTACACCTTC; CDR3aa: CASSATQGSGYGYTF
abundance: few; j_gene: TRBJ1-4; v_gene: TRBV5-6; d_gene: -; CDR3nt: TGTGCCAGCAGCTATGGCCCCGGAAAACTGTTTTTT; CDR3aa: CASSYGPGKLFF
abundance: large; j_gene: TRBJ1-3; v_gene: TRBV19; d_gene: -; CDR3nt: TGTGCCAGTAGGGAGACTTCTGGAAACACCATATATTTT; CDR3aa: CASRETSGNTIYF
abundance: medium-sized; j_gene: TRBJ1-6; v_gene: TRBV15; d_gene: TRBD1; CDR3nt: TGTGCCACCAGCAGAGAGGACAGGGTTTATTCACCCCTCCACTTT; CDR3aa: CATSREDRVYSPLHF
abundance: medium-sized; j_gene: TRBJ1-2; v_gene: TRBV12-3/TRBV12-4; d_gene: -; CDR3nt: TGTGCCAGCAGTTTCGGGAAGGGAGGCTATGGCTACACCTTC; CDR3aa: CASSFGKGGYGYTF
abundance: few; j_gene: TRBJ2-7; v_gene: TRBV20-1; d_gene: -; CDR3nt: TGCAGTGCTAGACTGGCGGCTTCCTACGAGCAGTACTTC; CDR3aa: CSARLAASYEQYF
abundance: few; j_gene: TRBJ1-5; v_gene: TRBV6-2/TRBV6-3; d_gene: TRBD1; CDR3nt: TGTGCCAGCAGAAAAACAGGGGAAGGTCAGCCCCAGCATTTT; CDR3aa: CASRKTGEGQPQHF
abundance: -; j_gene: TRBJ1-1; v_gene: TRBV20-1; d_gene: TRBD1; CDR3nt: TGCAGTGCTAGACAGGGGGACACTGAAGCTTTCTTT; CDR3aa: CSARQGDTEAFF
abundance: -; j_gene: TRBJ1-1; v_gene: TRBV5-6; d_gene: TRBD1; CDR3nt: TGTGCCAGCAGCTTGGGGGGACAGGGGAACACTGAAGCTTTCTTT; CDR3aa: CASSLGGQGNTEAFF
abundance: few; j_gene: TRBJ2-5; v_gene: TRBV5-1; d_gene: TRBD2; CDR3nt: TGCGCCAGCAAGGCTAGCGGGGAGACCCAGTACTTC; CDR3aa: CASKASGETQYF
abundance: few; j_gene: TRBJ1-6; v_gene: TRBV7-2; d_gene: -; CDR3nt: TGTGCCAGCAGCTTAAAGTGGCCGGACCTGCCCTCCTATAATTCACCCCTCCACTTT; CDR3aa: CASSLKWPDLPSYNSPLHF
abundance: -; j_gene: TRBJ2-5; v_gene: TRBV12-3/TRBV12-4; d_gene: TRBD2; CDR3nt: TGTGCCAGCAGCCCTGGGACTAGGGGTGAGACCCAGTACTTC; CDR3aa: CASSPGTRGETQYF
abundance: -; j_gene: TRBJ2-2; v_gene: TRBV19; d_gene: -; CDR3nt: TGTGCCTCCTTAGCTGGGGGACGGATAAACACCGGGGAGCTGTTTTTT; CDR3aa: CASLAGGRINTGELFF
abundance: medium-sized; j_gene: TRBJ2-7; v_gene: TRBV10-3; d_gene: -; CDR3nt: TGTGCCATCAGTGAGTCGGCAGGGAGGGAGCAGTACTTC; CDR3aa: CAISESAGREQYF
abundance: medium-sized; j_gene: TRBJ2-1; v_gene: TRBV7-3; d_gene: -; CDR3nt: TGTGCCAGCAGCTCCCTCAATGGGGAGCAGTTCTTC; CDR3aa: CASSSLNGEQFF
abundance: few; j_gene: TRBJ2-4; v_gene: TRBV5-1; d_gene: TRBD1; CDR3nt: TGCGCCAGTCGGACAGGCCCAGCCAAAAACATTCAGTACTTC; CDR3aa: CASRTGPAKNIQYF
abundance: large; j_gene: TRBJ2-3; v_gene: TRBV6-5; d_gene: TRBD2; CDR3nt: TGTGCCAGCAGTCAGCGGGAGGGCCGGCCAGATACGCAGTATTTT; CDR3aa: CASSQREGRPDTQYF
abundance: -; j_gene: TRBJ2-5; v_gene: TRBV5-1; d_gene: -; CDR3nt: TGCGCCAGCAGCTCCCGGGGTAGCGCCGTCCAAGAGACCCAGTACTTC; CDR3aa: CASSSRGSAVQETQYF
abundance: medium-sized; j_gene: TRBJ1-6; v_gene: TRBV7-9; d_gene: -; CDR3nt: TGTGCCAGCAGCTCTTTAGTGAATTCACCCCTCCACTTT; CDR3aa: CASSSLVNSPLHF
abundance: -; j_gene: TRBJ1-2; v_gene: TRBV6-5; d_gene: -; CDR3nt: TGTGCCAGCAGTGAGTTAGCAGGGACCTATGGCGTTGACTACACCTTC; CDR3aa: CASSELAGTYGVDYTF
abundance: medium-sized; j_gene: TRBJ1-2; v_gene: TRBV6-5; d_gene: -; CDR3nt: TGTGCCAGCAGTGCCTATGGGGGGGGCTATGGCTACACCTTC; CDR3aa: CASSAYGGGYGYTF
abundance: -; j_gene: TRBJ2-7; v_gene: TRBV21-1; d_gene: -; CDR3nt: TGTGCCAGCAGCAAAGTTCAGGGGCCCACTTACGAGCAGTACTTC; CDR3aa: CASSKVQGPTYEQYF
abundance: large; j_gene: TRBJ2-7; v_gene: TRBV27; d_gene: -; CDR3nt: TGTGCCAGCAGTCCCACGACCTACGAGCAGTACTTC; CDR3aa: CASSPTTYEQYF
abundance: -; j_gene: TRBJ2-3; v_gene: TRBV24-1; d_gene: -; CDR3nt: TGTGCCACCAGTGATTTGCCTTCGTTGAGTACGCAGTATTTT; CDR3aa: CATSDLPSLSTQYF
abundance: -; j_gene: TRBJ2-1; v_gene: TRBV9; d_gene: TRBD2; CDR3nt: TGTGCCAGCAGCGGGAACCGGGACTACCCCACCAATGAGCAGTTCTTC; CDR3aa: CASSGNRDYPTNEQFF
abundance: -; j_gene: TRBJ1-1; v_gene: TRBV4-2; d_gene: -; CDR3nt: TGTGCCAGCAGCCAGGTGGGACTTGAAGCTTTCTTT; CDR3aa: CASSQVGLEAFF